The subject of this entry is one T cell receptor (beta chain). The target antigen is unknown. The sample belongs to a study of beta chain features in type 1 diabetes. Overall study findings and caveats: For Type 1 diabetes patients, all four CD4+ subsets carried TCRB CDR3s that were moderately but significantly shorter.

TCRB transcripts that were expressed got sequenced, as all of the isolated RNA had been reverse transcribed. Clones were read by immunoSEQ multiplex PCR, and TCRdb kept only the in-frame ones, dropping some. The sample contains around 70,000 clones, about 50% of which appear only once. In germline, CDR1 is GTSNPN, CDR2 SVGIG (reference sequence). The CDR3 is 16 residues long. V was clipped by 5 bases and J by 1 base; unmatched bases: 9. The source material was central memory CD4+ T cells from blood. The clonotype comes from a man aged 25 to 40 with type 1 diabetes. This sequence joins TRBV30 and TRBJ1-1, with 11 bases that match TRBD1. For the CDR3, the DNA is TGTGCCTGGGGTGGACAGGGGGCTTCTTCGAACACTGAAGCTTTCTTT. Encoded protein: CAWGGQGASSNTEAFF.